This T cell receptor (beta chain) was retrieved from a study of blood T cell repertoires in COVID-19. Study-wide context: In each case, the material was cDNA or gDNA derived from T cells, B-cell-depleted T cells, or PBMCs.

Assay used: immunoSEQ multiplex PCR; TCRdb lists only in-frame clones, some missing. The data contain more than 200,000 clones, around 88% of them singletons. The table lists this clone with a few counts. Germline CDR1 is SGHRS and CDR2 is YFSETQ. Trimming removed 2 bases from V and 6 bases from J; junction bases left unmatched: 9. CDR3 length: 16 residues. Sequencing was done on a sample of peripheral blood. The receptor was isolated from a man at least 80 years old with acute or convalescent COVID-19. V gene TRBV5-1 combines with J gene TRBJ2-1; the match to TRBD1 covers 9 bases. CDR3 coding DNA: TGCGCCAGCAGCTTCTCCGGGACAGGGTTAGGCAATGAGCAGTTCTTC. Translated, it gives CASSFSGTGLGNEQFF.